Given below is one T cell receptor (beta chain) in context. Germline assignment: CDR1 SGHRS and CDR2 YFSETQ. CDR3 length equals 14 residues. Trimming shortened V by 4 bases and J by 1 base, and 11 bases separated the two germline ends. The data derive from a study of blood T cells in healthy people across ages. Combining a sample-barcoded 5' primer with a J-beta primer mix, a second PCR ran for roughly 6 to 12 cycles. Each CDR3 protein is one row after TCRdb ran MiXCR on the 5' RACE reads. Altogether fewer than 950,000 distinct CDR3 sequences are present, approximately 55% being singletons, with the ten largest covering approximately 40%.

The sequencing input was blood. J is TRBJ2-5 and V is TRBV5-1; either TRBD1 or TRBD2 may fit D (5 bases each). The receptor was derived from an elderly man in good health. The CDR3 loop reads CASSDEGTQETQYF. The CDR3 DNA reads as TGCGCCAGCAGCGACGAGGGGACCCAAGAGACCCAGTACTTC.